The rows below give T cell receptor beta chains drawn from one sample of a study of T-cell reconstitution after alpha-beta-depleted transplantation in children. TCRdb processed the PCR reads anew with MiXCR; each CDR3 protein has one entry. The data show 540,000 or so distinct CDR3 sequences, under 25% seen once. The sequencing here drew on PBMCs, mostly from graft donor cells, taken 360 days after TCRalphabeta/CD19-depleted stem cell transplant. The receptor set was obtained from a boy in the first two years of life who had a stem cell transplant for acute myeloid leukemia, so the T cells may come from the graft donor. CDR3s include the opening cysteine and the closing phenylalanine or tryptophan. Fields, in order: D gene, J gene, V gene, CDR3 protein. A D gene is named only where the DNA matches it firmly.

-	TRBJ2-5	TRBV12-3/TRBV12-4	CASSLDERTQYF
-	TRBJ1-1	TRBV20-1	CSARQYGGTEAFF
TRBD2	TRBJ2-5	TRBV12-3/TRBV12-4	CASSLFSGGAEETQYF
-	TRBJ2-6	TRBV29-1	CSVLDSGLISGANVLTF
-	TRBJ2-1	TRBV7-3	CASSLNGGNEQFF
-	TRBJ2-3	TRBV20-1	CSAKDITTGYTQYF
-	TRBJ2-4	TRBV12-3/TRBV12-4	CASSPGQRRSQNIQYF
TRBD2	TRBJ2-1	TRBV7-9	CASRRSGGAHNEQFF
-	TRBJ2-5	TRBV4-2	CASGREGTTETQYF
TRBD2	TRBJ2-3	TRBV4-3	CASSQVRYGGGTDTQYF
-	TRBJ2-1	TRBV4-2	CASRTIRDLASPSDNEQFF
-	TRBJ1-2	TRBV20-1	CSARTPLNYGYTF
-	TRBJ1-5	TRBV2	CASSEEGPLGRWGNQPQHF
-	TRBJ2-7	TRBV10-3	CAISVALYEQYF
-	TRBJ1-5	TRBV21-1	CASSPPIHCRGNQPQHF
TRBD2	TRBJ2-1	TRBV4-3	CASSQEPSGGPSYNEQSF
-	TRBJ2-3	TRBV29-1	CSASRGSGDTQYF
TRBD1	TRBJ1-2	TRBV29-1	CSVEDQGALGYTF
TRBD1	TRBJ2-1	TRBV7-9	CASSPTGGSTYNEQFF
TRBD2	TRBJ2-1	TRBV18	CASSPILAGVYNEQFF
TRBD2	TRBJ2-3	TRBV20-1	CSGTGGASDTQYF
-	TRBJ2-5	TRBV11-2	CASSLELATRGAQETQYF
-	TRBJ2-5	TRBV5-1	CASSSPATGIVETQYF
-	TRBJ2-5	TRBV4-1	CASSQDDRTLRKTQYF
TRBD2	TRBJ2-5	TRBV20-1	CSAAGTSMETQYF
-	TRBJ2-7	TRBV12-3/TRBV12-4	CASSPGSSGDRVDF
TRBD1	TRBJ1-5	TRBV12-3/TRBV12-4	CASSDRVGVQPQHF
-	TRBJ2-3	TRBV12-3/TRBV12-4	CASSLLAADTQYF
-	TRBJ2-3	TRBV29-1	CSVESSLPRGYRADTQYF
-	TRBJ2-7	TRBV12-3/TRBV12-4	CASSPGAVYEQYF
-	TRBJ2-5	TRBV11-2	CASSLVFRTNHQETQYF
-	TRBJ1-1	TRBV6-1	CASSEARRAFF
-	TRBJ2-3	TRBV20-1	CSAPHLLDTQYF
-	TRBJ1-5	TRBV15	CATSPRVGYSNQPQHF
-	TRBJ2-1	TRBV12-3/TRBV12-4	CASSFTQSSYNEQFF
-	TRBJ2-2	TRBV12-3/TRBV12-4	CASSLRGARTGELFF
TRBD1	TRBJ2-2	TRBV5-6	CASRVTGGLNTGELFF
-	TRBJ2-7	TRBV6-1	CASSEQLYEQYF
-	TRBJ2-7	TRBV15	CATSRGHLYEQYF
TRBD2	TRBJ2-1	TRBV4-2	CASSRGTSGENEQFF
TRBD1	TRBJ1-2	TRBV15	CATSSVDRGNGYTF
-	TRBJ1-1	TRBV12-3/TRBV12-4	CASHPDGRTEAFF
TRBD2	TRBJ2-1	TRBV6-1	CASRSSGAYNEQFF
-	TRBJ1-5	TRBV27	CASSMTVDQPQHF
-	TRBJ1-1	TRBV15	CATRGAMNTEAFF
TRBD1	TRBJ1-2	TRBV29-1	CSVEVGGQGANYGYTF
TRBD2	TRBJ2-1	TRBV3-1	CASSRLAGGSHEQFF
-	TRBJ1-4	TRBV6-5	CASSYDRTTNEKLFF
-	TRBJ1-3	TRBV12-3/TRBV12-4	CASSFVLSGNTIYF
-	TRBJ1-4	TRBV28	CATGAGDSEKLFF
-	TRBJ2-7	TRBV6-5	CASSSQRGIYEQYF
-	TRBJ2-7	TRBV12-3/TRBV12-4	CASSFLGGLSYEQYF
-	TRBJ2-1	TRBV9	CASSAGYWARDEQFF
TRBD2	TRBJ2-3	TRBV7-8	CASSLLAVGPDTQYF
-	TRBJ1-6	TRBV5-1	CASSLGMGGSYNSPLHF
-	TRBJ2-3	TRBV20-1	CSANTASTDTQYF
-	TRBJ2-5	TRBV28	CASSTGTRGETQYF